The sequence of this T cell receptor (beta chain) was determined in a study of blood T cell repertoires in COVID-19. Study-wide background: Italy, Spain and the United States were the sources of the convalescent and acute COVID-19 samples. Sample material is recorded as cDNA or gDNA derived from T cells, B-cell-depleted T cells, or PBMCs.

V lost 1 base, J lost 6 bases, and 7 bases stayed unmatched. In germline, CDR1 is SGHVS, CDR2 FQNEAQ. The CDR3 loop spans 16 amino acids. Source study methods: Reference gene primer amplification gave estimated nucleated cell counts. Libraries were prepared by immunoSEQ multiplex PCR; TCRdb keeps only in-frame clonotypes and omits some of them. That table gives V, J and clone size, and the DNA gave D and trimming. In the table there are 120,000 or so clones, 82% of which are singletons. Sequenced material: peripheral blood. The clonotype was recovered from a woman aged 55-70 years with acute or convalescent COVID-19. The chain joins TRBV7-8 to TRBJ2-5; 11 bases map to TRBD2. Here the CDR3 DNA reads TGTGCCAGCAGCTTAGTACGACTAGCGGGGCAAAAGACCCAGTACTTC. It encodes CASSLVRLAGQKTQYF.